The 12 T cell receptor beta chains reported below all come from one sample, sequenced in a study of regulatory T cells in long-lasting Graves disease. Arm-PCR of CDR3 regions and iRepertoire HTBI primers were the basis on which TCR beta libraries were built. MiXCR, run by TCRdb on the multiplex PCR reads, gives a single entry per CDR3 protein. This repertoire shows hundreds of thousands of distinct CDR3 sequences, roughly a sixth found once; its top ten account for 22%. Described time point: newly diagnosed GD, antithyroid drugs for less than 3 months. From PBMCs, RNA was extracted and then used to make the TCR library. The starting material was peripheral blood mononuclear cells (PBMCs), obtained at new diagnosis, from a patient treated with antithyroid drugs. The origin of the receptors is a female donor with Graves disease.

The table lists this clonotype with many counts. The CDR3 is CASRPGTANQPQHF. CDR3 coding DNA: TGTGCCAGCAGACCCGGGACGGCAAATCAGCCCCAGCATTTT. The rearrangement links TRBV5-5 to TRBJ1-5; weak D call: TRBD1 (5 bases). Trimming stripped 5 bases from V and 4 bases from J, with 13 bases between. The CDR3 has 14 residues. Germline-derived CDR1 and CDR2 are SGHKS and YYEKEE (reference sequence).

With regard to this clonotype: This could be a read error, since a much larger clone is one nucleotide away. This sequence joins TRBV4-1 and TRBJ2-1; D gene ambiguous. From germline, CDR1 is MGHRA and CDR2 YSYEKL. With 1 base removed from V and 10 bases from J, the gap between germline ends came to 11 bases. This CDR3 has 13 residues. The CDR3 protein is CASSQGEVYEQFF. The CDR3 DNA follows: TGCGCCAGCAGCCAAGGAGAGGTGTACGAGCAGTTCTTC.

This clonotype was detected a few times. The chain recombines TRBV4-3 with TRBJ2-2, with D hard to call. V lost 0 bases and J 1 base, leaving 9 bases between the germline ends. Germline CDR1 reads LGHNA; CDR2 reads YSLEER. The CDR3 spans 16 residues. CDR3 DNA: TGCGCCAGCAGCCAAGAGCTAATCCTGAACACCGGGGAGCTGTTTTTT. This encodes CASSQELILNTGELFF.

This clonotype turned up a few times. The chain joins TRBV25-1 to TRBJ1-2, with TRBD1 identical over 10 bases. Germline V lookup: CDR1 MGHDK, CDR2 SYGVNS. V lost 3 bases and J lost 5; bases outside the gene matches: 12. The CDR3 loop spans 17 amino acids. The CDR3 protein is CASSDPADRGTGYGYTF. For the CDR3, the DNA is TGTGCCAGCAGTGACCCAGCGGACAGGGGGACCGGTTATGGCTACACCTTC.

Concerning this clonotype itself: This probably arose from a read error, given a far larger clone one base away. The rearrangement uses TRBV7-2 and TRBJ2-7, with TRBD2 as a possible D gene (5 bases). This CDR3 contains 13 residues. The germline V gene has CDR1 SGHTA and CDR2 FQGNSA. Trimming stripped 6 bases from V and 4 bases from J, with 13 bases between. The CDR3 DNA is TGTGCCAGCAGTGGACGGGGTGAATACGAGCAGTACTTC. Translated, it gives CASSGRGEYEQYF. The full variable domain, rest sourced from reference TRBV7-2 and TRBJ2-7, is GAGVSQSPSNKVTEKGKDVELRCDPISGHTALYWYRQSLGQGLEFLIYFQGNSAPDKSGLPSDRFSAERTGGSVSTLTIQRTQQEDSAVYLCASSGRGEYEQYFGPGTRLTVT.

The sample holds many counts of this clonotype. The V gene is TRBV10-3, the J gene TRBJ1-5; 12 bases line up with TRBD1. J was trimmed by 4 bases and V by 3 bases; bases with no gene match: 10. Per germline, CDR1 ENHRY and CDR2 SYGVKD. The CDR3 consists of 18 residues. CDR3 in amino acids: CAISDIVGQGAFNQPQHF. CDR3 DNA sequence: TGTGCCATCAGTGATATTGTGGGACAGGGGGCCTTTAATCAGCCCCAGCATTTT.

In this sample, this clonotype turned up many times. The CDR3 sequence is CSATDRERGYTF. CDR3 DNA: TGCAGTGCCACAGACAGGGAGCGTGGCTACACCTTC. The chain couples TRBV20-1 to TRBJ1-2, with 7 bases fitting TRBD1. Trimming cost V 6 bases and J 7 bases; bases outside gene matches: 8. Looked up from germline, CDR1 is DFQATT and CDR2 is SNEGSKA (reference sequence). This CDR3 spans 12 amino acids.

This clonotype was recorded at least ten times. This rearrangement joins TRBV6-2 or TRBV6-3 to TRBJ2-1, with TRBD2 as a possible D gene (6 bases). The germline V gene has CDR1 MNHEY and CDR2 SVGEGT. V lost 2 bases and J lost 3, with 14 bases in between. This CDR3 is 16 amino acids long. The CDR3 nucleotides are TGTGCCAGCAGTTACGGCGGGGCCGGGTTCTACAATGAGCAGTTCTTC. It encodes CASSYGGAGFYNEQFF.

This clonotype appeared many times. The CDR3 DNA reads as TGCAGCGTGACCGGGACGGGAGAGACCCAGTACTTC. It encodes CSVTGTGETQYF. This chain joins TRBV29-1 and TRBJ2-5; D may match TRBD1 or TRBD2 (5 bases each). Germline values: CDR1 SQVTM, CDR2 ANQGSEA. The CDR3 has 12 amino acids. The germline V and J ends were trimmed by 6 bases and 4 bases, with 12 bases remaining between them.

This clonotype was seen ten or more times. This chain connects TRBV27 to TRBJ2-7; D gene unclear. Germline-derived CDR1 and CDR2 are MNHEY and SMNVEV (reference sequence). The CDR3 consists of 13 residues. V was pared by 6 bases and J by 5 bases, with 14 bases between. The CDR3 reads CASSRSGSDEQYF. DNA of the CDR3: TGTGCCAGCAGCCGCTCCGGGTCCGACGAGCAGTACTTC.

This clonotype was found many times. This chain connects TRBV12-3 or TRBV12-4 to TRBJ1-1, with 9 bases identical to TRBD1. The CDR3 is 15 residues long. V lost 6 bases, J lost 4 bases, and 9 bases stayed unmatched. The CDR3, as DNA: TGTGCCAGCAGGAACAGGGGGCGGTTCGGCACTGAAGCTTTCTTT. Protein product: CASRNRGRFGTEAFF.

This clonotype was seen many times. The chain uses TRBV6-2 or TRBV6-3 and TRBJ2-2; D is perhaps TRBD1 (5 bases). The CDR3 contains 15 residues. Trimming took 4 bases from V and 0 from J, leaving 9 bases between them. Germline values: CDR1 MNHEY, CDR2 SVGEGT. The DNA of the CDR3 is TGTGCCAGCAGTTGGCAGGGATCGAACACCGGGGAGCTGTTTTTT. Translating gives CASSWQGSNTGELFF.